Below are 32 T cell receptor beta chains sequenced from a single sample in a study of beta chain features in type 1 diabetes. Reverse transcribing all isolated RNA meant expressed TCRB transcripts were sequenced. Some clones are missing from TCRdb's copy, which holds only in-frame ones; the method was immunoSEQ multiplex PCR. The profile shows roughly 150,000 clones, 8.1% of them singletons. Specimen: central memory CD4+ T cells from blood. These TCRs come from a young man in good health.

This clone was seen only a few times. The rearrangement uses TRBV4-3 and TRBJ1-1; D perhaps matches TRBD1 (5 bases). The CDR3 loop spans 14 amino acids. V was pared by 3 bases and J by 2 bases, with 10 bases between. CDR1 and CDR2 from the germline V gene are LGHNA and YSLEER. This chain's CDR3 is CASSHGTRNTEAFF. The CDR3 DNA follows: TGCGCCAGCAGCCACGGGACTCGAAACACTGAAGCTTTCTTT.

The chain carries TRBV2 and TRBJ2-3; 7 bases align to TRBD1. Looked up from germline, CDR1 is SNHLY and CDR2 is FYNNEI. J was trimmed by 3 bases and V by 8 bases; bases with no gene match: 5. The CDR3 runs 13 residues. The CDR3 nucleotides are TGTGCCAGCCTATCCAGGGGGACAGATACGCAGTATTTT. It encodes CASLSRGTDTQYF.

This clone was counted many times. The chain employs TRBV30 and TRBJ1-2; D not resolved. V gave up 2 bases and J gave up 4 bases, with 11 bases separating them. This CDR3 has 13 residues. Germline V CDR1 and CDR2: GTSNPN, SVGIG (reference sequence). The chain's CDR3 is CAWSRPEAYGYTF. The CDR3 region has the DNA TGTGCCTGGAGTAGACCTGAGGCCTATGGCTACACCTTC.

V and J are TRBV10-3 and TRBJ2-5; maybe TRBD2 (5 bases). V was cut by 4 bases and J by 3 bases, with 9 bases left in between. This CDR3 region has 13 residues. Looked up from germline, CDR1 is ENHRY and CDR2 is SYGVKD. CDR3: CAISVDLEETQYF. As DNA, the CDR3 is TGTGCCATCAGTGTGGACTTAGAAGAGACCCAGTACTTC.

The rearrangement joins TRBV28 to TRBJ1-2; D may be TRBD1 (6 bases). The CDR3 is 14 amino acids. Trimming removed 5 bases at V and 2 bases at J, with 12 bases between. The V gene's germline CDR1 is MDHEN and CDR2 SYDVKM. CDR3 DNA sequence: TGTGCCAGCAGTATAGATGGACAGAACTATGGCTACACCTTC. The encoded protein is CASSIDGQNYGYTF.

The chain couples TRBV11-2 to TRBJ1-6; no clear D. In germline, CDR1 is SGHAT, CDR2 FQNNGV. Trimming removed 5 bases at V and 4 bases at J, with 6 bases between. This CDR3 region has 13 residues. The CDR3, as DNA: TGTGCCAGCAGCCCGGGGTATAATTCACCCCTCCACTTT. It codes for CASSPGYNSPLHF.

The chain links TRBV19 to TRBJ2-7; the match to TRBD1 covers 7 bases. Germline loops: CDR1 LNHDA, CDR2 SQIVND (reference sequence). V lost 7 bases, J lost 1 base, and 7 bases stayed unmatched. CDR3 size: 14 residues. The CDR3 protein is CASTPYRGSYEQYF. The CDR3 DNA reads TGTGCCAGTACACCTTACAGGGGTTCCTACGAGCAGTACTTC.

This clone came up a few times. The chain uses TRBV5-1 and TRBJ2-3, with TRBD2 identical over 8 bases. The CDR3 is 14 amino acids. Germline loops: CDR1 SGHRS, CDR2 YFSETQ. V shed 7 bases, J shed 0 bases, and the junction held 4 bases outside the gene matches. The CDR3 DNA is TGCGCCAGCCGAGCGGGGGAAAGCACAGATACGCAGTATTTT. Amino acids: CASRAGESTDTQYF.

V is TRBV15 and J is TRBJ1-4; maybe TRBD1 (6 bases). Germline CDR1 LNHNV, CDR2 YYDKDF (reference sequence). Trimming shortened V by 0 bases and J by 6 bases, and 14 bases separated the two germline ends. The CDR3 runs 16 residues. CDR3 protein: CATSRDLRQGYEKLFF. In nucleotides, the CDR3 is TGTGCCACCAGCAGAGATTTAAGGCAGGGGTATGAAAAACTGTTTTTT. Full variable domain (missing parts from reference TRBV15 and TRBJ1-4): DAMVIQNPRYQVTQFGKPVTLSCSQTLNHNVMYWYQQKSSQAPKLLFHYYDKDFNNEADTPDNFQSRRPNTSFCFLDIRSPGLGDTAMYLCATSRDLRQGYEKLFFGSGTQLSVL.

CDR3 sequence (DNA): TGTGCCAGCAGTTATTTAGCGGGATCCTACAATGAGCAGTTCTTC. As protein: CASSYLAGSYNEQFF. The genes are TRBV28 and TRBJ2-1; 8 positions match TRBD2. Losses at the gene ends were 4 bases for V and 1 base for J; bases not matched to a gene: 3. Germline V lookup: CDR1 MDHEN, CDR2 SYDVKM. This CDR3 is 15 amino acids long.

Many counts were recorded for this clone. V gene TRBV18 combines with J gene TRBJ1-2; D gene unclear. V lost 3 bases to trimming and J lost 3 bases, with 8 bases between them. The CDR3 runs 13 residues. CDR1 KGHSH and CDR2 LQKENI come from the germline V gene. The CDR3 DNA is TGTGCCAGCTCACCTCGGGATCACTATGGCTACACCTTC. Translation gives CASSPRDHYGYTF.

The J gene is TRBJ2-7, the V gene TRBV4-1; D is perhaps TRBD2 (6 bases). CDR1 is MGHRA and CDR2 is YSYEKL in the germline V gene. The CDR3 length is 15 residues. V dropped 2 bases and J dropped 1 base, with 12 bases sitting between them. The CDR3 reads CASSQLGTGSYEQYF. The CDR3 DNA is TGCGCCAGCAGCCAATTGGGGACTGGGTCCTACGAGCAGTACTTC.

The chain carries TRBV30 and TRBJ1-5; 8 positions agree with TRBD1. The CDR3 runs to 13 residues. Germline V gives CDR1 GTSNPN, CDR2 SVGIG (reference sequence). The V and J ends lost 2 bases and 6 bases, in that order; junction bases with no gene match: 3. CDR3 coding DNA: TGTGCCTGGAGTTCCCAGGGGGCTCAGCCCCAGCATTTT. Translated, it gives CAWSSQGAQPQHF.

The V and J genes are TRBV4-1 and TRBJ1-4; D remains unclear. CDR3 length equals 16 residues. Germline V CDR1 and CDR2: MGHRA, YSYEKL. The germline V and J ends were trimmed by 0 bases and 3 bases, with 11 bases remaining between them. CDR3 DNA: TGCGCCAGCAGCCAAGATTGGAGGTCGCCTAATGAAAAACTGTTTTTT. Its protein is CASSQDWRSPNEKLFF.

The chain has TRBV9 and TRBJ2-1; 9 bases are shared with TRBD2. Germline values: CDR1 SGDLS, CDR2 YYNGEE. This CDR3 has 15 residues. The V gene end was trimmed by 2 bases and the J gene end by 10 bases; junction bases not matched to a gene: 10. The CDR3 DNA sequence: TGTGCCAGCAGCGTTTTAGCGGGAGCCACAATGGAGCAGTTCTTC. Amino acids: CASSVLAGATMEQFF.

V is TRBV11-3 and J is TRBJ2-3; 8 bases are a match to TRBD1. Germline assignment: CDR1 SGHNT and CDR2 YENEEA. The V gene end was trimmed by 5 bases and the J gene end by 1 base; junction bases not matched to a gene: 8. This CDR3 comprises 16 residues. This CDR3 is CASSTRTGPGTDTQYF. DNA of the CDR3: TGTGCCAGCAGCACAAGGACAGGGCCCGGCACAGATACGCAGTATTTT. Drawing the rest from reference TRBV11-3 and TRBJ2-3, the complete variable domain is EAGVVQSPRYKIIEKKQPVAFWCNPISGHNTLYWYLQNLGQGPELLIRYENEEAVDDSQLPKDRFSAERLKGVDSTLKIQPAELGDSAVYLCASSTRTGPGTDTQYFGPGTRLTVL.

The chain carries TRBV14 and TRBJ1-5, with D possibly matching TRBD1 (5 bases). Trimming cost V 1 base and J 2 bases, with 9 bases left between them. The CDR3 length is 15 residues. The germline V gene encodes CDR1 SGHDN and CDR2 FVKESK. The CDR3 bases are TGTGCCAGCAGCCAAGTAGGGGATGGCAATCAGCCCCAGCATTTT. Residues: CASSQVGDGNQPQHF. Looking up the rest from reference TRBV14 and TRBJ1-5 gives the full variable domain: EAGVTQFPSHSVIEKGQTVTLRCDPISGHDNLYWYRRVMGKEIKFLLHFVKESKQDESGMPNNRFLAERTGGTYSTLKVQPAELEDSGVYFCASSQVGDGNQPQHFGDGTRLSIL.

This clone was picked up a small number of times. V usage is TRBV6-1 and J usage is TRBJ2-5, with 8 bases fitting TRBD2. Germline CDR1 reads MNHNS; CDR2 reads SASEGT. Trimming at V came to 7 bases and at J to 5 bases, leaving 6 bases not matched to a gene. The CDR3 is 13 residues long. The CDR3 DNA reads TGTGCCAGCATTCGGGGGGGCCGCGAGACCCAGTACTTC. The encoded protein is CASIRGGRETQYF.

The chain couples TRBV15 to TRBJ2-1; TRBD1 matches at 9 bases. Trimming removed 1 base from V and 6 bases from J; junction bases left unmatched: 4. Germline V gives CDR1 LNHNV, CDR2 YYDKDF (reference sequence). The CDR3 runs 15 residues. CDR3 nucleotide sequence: TGTGCCACCAGCAGAGGGGGACAGGGCGCCAATGAGCAGTTCTTC. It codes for CATSRGGQGANEQFF.

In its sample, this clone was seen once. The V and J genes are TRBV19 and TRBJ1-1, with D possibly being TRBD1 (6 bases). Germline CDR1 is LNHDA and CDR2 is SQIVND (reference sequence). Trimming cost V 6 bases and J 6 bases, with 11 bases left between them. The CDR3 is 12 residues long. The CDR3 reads CASRTGVAEAFF. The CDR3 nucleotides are TGTGCCAGTAGGACAGGCGTGGCTGAAGCTTTCTTT.

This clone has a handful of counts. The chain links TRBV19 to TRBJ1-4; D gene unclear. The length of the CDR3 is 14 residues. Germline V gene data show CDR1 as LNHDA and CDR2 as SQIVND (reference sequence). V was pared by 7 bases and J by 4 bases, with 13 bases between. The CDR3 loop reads CASKGGSRNEKLFF. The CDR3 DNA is TGTGCCAGTAAAGGAGGGAGCCGTAATGAAAAACTGTTTTTT.

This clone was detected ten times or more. The CDR3 sequence is CASSSGEAQETQYF. The CDR3 DNA follows: TGTGCCAGCAGTAGCGGAGAGGCGCAAGAGACCCAGTACTTC. V gene TRBV28 combines with J gene TRBJ2-5, with D possibly matching TRBD2 (5 bases). Germline CDR1 and CDR2: MDHEN and SYDVKM. CDR3 size: 14 residues. The V gene lost 5 bases and the J gene lost 2 bases, with 12 bases spanning the gap.

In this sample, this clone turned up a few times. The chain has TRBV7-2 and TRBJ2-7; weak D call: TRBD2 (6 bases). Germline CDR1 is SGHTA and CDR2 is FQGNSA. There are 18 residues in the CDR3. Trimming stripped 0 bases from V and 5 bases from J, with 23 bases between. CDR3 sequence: CASSLAPGGLLASNEQYF. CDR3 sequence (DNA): TGTGCCAGCAGCTTAGCCCCCGGGGGACTTTTGGCCTCTAACGAGCAGTACTTC.

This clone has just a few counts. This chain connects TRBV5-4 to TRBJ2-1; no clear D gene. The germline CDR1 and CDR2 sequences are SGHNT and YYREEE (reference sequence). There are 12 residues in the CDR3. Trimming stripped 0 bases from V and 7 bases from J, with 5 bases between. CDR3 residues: CASSLDGNEQFF. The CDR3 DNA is TGTGCCAGCAGCTTGGACGGTAATGAGCAGTTCTTC.

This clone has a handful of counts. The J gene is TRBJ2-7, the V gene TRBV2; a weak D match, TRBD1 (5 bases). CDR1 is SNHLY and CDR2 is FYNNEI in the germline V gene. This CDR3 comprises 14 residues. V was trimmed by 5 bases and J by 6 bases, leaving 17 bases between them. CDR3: CASSSRDSLVEQYF. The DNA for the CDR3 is TGTGCCAGCAGTAGTCGAGACAGTCTTGTCGAGCAGTACTTC.

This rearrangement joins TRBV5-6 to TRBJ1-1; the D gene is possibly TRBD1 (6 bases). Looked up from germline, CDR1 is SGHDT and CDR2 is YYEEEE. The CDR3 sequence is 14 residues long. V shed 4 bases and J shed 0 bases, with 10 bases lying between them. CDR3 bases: TGTGCCAGCAGCCGCGGGGGGCTGAACACTGAAGCTTTCTTT. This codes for CASSRGGLNTEAFF.

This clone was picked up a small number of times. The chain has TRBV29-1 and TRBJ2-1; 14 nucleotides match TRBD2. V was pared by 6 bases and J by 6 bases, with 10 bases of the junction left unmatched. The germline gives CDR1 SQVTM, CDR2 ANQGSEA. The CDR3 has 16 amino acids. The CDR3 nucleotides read TGCAGCGTGCCGACTTCCGGGACTAGCGGGAGCAATGAGCAGTTCTTC. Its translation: CSVPTSGTSGSNEQFF.

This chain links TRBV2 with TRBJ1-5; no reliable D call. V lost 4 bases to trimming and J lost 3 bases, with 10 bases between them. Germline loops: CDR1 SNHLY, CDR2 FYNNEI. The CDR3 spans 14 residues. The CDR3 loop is CASSGLAANQPQHF. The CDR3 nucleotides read TGTGCCAGCAGTGGTTTGGCCGCCAATCAGCCCCAGCATTTT.

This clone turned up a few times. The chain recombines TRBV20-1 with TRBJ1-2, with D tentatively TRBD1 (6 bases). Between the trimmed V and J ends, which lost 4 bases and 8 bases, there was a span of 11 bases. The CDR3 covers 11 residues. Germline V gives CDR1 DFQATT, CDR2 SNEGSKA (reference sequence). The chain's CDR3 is CSANYRVGYTF. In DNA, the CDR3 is TGCAGTGCTAACTACAGGGTCGGCTACACCTTC.

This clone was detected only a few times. The CDR3 protein is CASSGWSGGFYPNTGELFF. The CDR3 nucleotides read TGTGCCAGCAGCGGTTGGAGCGGGGGGTTCTACCCGAACACCGGGGAGCTGTTTTTT. The J gene is TRBJ2-2, the V gene TRBV9, with 9 bases fitting TRBD2. CDR1 SGDLS and CDR2 YYNGEE come from the germline V gene. V gave up 3 bases and J gave up 0 bases; unmatched junction bases: 12. CDR3 length: 19 residues.

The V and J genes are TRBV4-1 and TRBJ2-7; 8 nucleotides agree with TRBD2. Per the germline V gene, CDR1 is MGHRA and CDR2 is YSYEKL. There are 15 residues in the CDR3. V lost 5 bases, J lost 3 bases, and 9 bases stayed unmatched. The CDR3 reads CASSSPGAGDYEQYF. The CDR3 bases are TGCGCCAGCAGCTCCCCCGGAGCGGGAGACTACGAGCAGTACTTC.

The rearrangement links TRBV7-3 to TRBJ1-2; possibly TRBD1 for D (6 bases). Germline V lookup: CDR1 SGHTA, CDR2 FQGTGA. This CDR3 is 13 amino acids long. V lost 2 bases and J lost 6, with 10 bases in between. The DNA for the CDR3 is TGTGCCAGCAGCTTAGGGGGCGAAAATGGCTACACCTTC. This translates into CASSLGGENGYTF.